This is a list of T cell receptor beta chains from one sample in a study of identical twins. TCRdb re-called the 5' RACE reads through MiXCR, storing one row per CDR3 protein. The top ten hold approximately 1% of the sample, which has fewer than 550,000 distinct CDR3 sequences, roughly an eighth seen once. These same data were also listed under a study on yellow fever vaccine responses in identical twins.

Sequenced sample: CD4+ T cells sorted from blood. These receptors all come from a woman younger than 35 in good health. Each CDR3 is given with its conserved first and last residue. D genes are given only for firm matches. Clone size appears in some rows only: once, few, many, or a class for an expanded clone.

V gene	J gene	clone size	D gene	CDR3 protein	CDR3 DNA
TRBV4-3	TRBJ2-6	few	-	CASSQDGGGTGANVLTF	TGCGCCAGCAGCCAAGATGGGGGCGGGACCGGGGCCAACGTCCTGACTTTC
TRBV6-2/TRBV6-3	TRBJ1-2	-	-	CASSQQTGYGYTF	TGTGCCAGCAGTCAACAGACGGGCTATGGCTACACCTTC
TRBV14	TRBJ2-2	few	-	CASSQVLWANTGELFF	TGTGCCAGCAGCCAAGTCCTGTGGGCGAACACCGGGGAGCTGTTTTTT
TRBV6-5	TRBJ2-7	many	-	CASSLKGGDYEQYF	TGTGCCAGCAGTTTAAAGGGAGGCGACTACGAGCAGTACTTC
TRBV5-4	TRBJ2-5	few	-	CASSLEVGRETQYF	TGTGCCAGCAGCTTGGAAGTCGGCCGTGAGACCCAGTACTTC
TRBV12-3/TRBV12-4	TRBJ2-5	many	-	CASSSAATQYF	TGTGCCAGCAGTTCCGCCGCGACCCAGTACTTC
TRBV7-9	TRBJ1-1	few	-	CASSDTGNTEAFF	TGTGCCAGCAGCGACACGGGGAACACTGAAGCTTTCTTT
TRBV20-1	TRBJ2-5	many	-	CSARGLQETQYF	TGCAGTGCTAGAGGGCTACAAGAGACCCAGTACTTC
TRBV24-1	TRBJ2-3	few	-	CATSDQKKGRAGDTQYF	TGTGCCACCAGTGACCAAAAAAAGGGGCGAGCAGGAGATACGCAGTATTTT
TRBV7-2	TRBJ1-1	few	-	CASSLVRANTEAFF	TGTGCCAGCAGCTTAGTCAGGGCGAACACTGAAGCTTTCTTT
TRBV10-3	TRBJ1-2	few	-	CAISDSGQYGYTF	TGTGCCATCAGTGATAGCGGGCAATATGGCTACACCTTC
TRBV4-2	TRBJ1-1	few	-	CASSPRAGDLNTEAFF	TGTGCCAGCAGCCCCCGAGCTGGAGATCTGAACACTGAAGCTTTCTTT
TRBV29-1	TRBJ1-2	many	TRBD1	CSARTGNGYTF	TGCAGCGCAAGGACAGGGAATGGCTACACCTTC
TRBV27	TRBJ2-7	-	-	CASSLYPSYEQYF	TGTGCCAGCAGTTTATACCCATCCTACGAGCAGTACTTC
TRBV12-3/TRBV12-4	TRBJ2-5	many	-	CASSLGPETQYF	TGTGCCAGCAGTTTGGGTCCTGAGACCCAGTACTTC
TRBV28	TRBJ2-3	few	-	CASTSISFLPTDTQYF	TGTGCCAGCACCTCGATCAGTTTCTTACCCACAGATACGCAGTATTTT
TRBV14	TRBJ2-7	few	-	CASSQVGGGQYF	TGTGCCAGCAGCCAAGTGGGAGGCGGGCAGTACTTC
TRBV9	TRBJ2-2	-	-	CASSVGAGQKTGELFF	TGTGCCAGCAGCGTAGGGGCGGGACAGAAGACCGGGGAGCTGTTTTTT
TRBV6-2/TRBV6-3	TRBJ2-1	-	TRBD1	CASSRGIHLGEQFF	TGTGCCAGCAGCAGGGGGATCCATCTAGGGGAGCAGTTCTTC
TRBV18	TRBJ2-1	many	TRBD1	CASSPRDRDNEQFF	TGTGCCAGCTCACCGCGGGACAGGGACAATGAGCAGTTCTTC
TRBV5-1	TRBJ1-2	-	-	CASSFGRADWEGYTF	TGCGCCAGCAGCTTTGGCAGGGCTGATTGGGAAGGCTACACCTTC
TRBV7-9	TRBJ2-3	many	-	CASSFSFGGSTDTQYF	TGTGCCAGCAGCTTTTCCTTCGGCGGGAGCACAGATACGCAGTATTTT
TRBV2	TRBJ2-3	many	-	CASNIRSTDTQYF	TGTGCCAGCAATATACGAAGCACAGATACGCAGTATTTT
TRBV7-2	TRBJ2-1	few	TRBD1	CASSVGTGGSNEQFF	TGTGCCAGCAGCGTCGGGACAGGGGGATCTAATGAGCAGTTCTTC
TRBV27	TRBJ2-5	-	-	CASSHIGYQETQYF	TGTGCCAGCAGCCACATCGGCTACCAAGAGACCCAGTACTTC
TRBV4-3	TRBJ2-1	-	TRBD2	CASSQTGLTNEQFF	TGCGCCAGCAGCCAGACGGGACTAACCAATGAGCAGTTCTTC
TRBV20-1	TRBJ2-2	few	TRBD2	CSARTGTSDVGELFF	TGCAGTGCTAGAACCGGGACTAGCGATGTCGGGGAGCTGTTTTTT
TRBV5-1	TRBJ2-1	few	TRBD1	CASSSYRGLYNEQFF	TGCGCCAGCAGCTCCTACAGGGGGCTCTACAATGAGCAGTTCTTC
TRBV6-5	TRBJ2-7	-	-	CASSYSKLSGRVEEQYF	TGTGCCAGCAGTTACTCGAAATTATCGGGCAGGGTCGAAGAGCAGTACTTC
TRBV28	TRBJ2-1	-	TRBD2	CASSPAVAGGYNEQFF	TGTGCCAGCAGCCCTGCCGTAGCGGGAGGATACAATGAGCAGTTCTTC
TRBV20-1	TRBJ2-1	-	TRBD2	CSARLPSGRVEQFF	TGCAGTGCTAGGCTTCCTAGCGGGAGGGTTGAGCAGTTCTTC
TRBV14	TRBJ2-1	once	TRBD2	CASSRTSGSGVNEQFF	TGTGCCAGCAGCCGTACTAGCGGGAGTGGGGTAAATGAGCAGTTCTTC
TRBV11-2	TRBJ2-1	many	-	CASSALVGLNEQFF	TGTGCCAGCAGCGCCCTAGTGGGACTCAATGAGCAGTTCTTC
TRBV28	TRBJ2-1	few	-	CASRAQREQFF	TGTGCCAGCAGAGCACAAAGAGAGCAGTTCTTC
TRBV20-1	TRBJ1-4	-	-	CSARSLGREDEKLFF	TGCAGTGCTAGAAGCCTGGGGCGCGAGGATGAAAAACTGTTTTTT
TRBV18	TRBJ2-7	-	-	CASSPRGSGAYEQYF	TGTGCCAGCTCCCCTAGGGGGTCGGGGGCATACGAGCAGTACTTC
TRBV7-2	TRBJ2-7	-	-	CASSLNPGPSYEQYF	TGTGCCAGCAGCCTTAACCCAGGGCCATCTTACGAGCAGTACTTC
TRBV20-1	TRBJ2-7	few	-	CSARVSGRYYEQYF	TGCAGTGCTAGAGTGTCAGGGAGATACTACGAGCAGTACTTC
TRBV20-1	TRBJ2-7	few	TRBD2	CSARSSGTYEQYF	TGCAGTGCTAGGAGTAGCGGGACCTACGAGCAGTACTTC
TRBV5-1	TRBJ1-1	many	-	CASSLQGATEAFF	TGCGCCAGCAGCTTACAGGGTGCGACTGAAGCTTTCTTT
TRBV25-1	TRBJ2-5	many	TRBD1	CASSESGRGYQETQYF	TGTGCCAGCAGTGAATCTGGCAGGGGGTACCAAGAGACCCAGTACTTC
TRBV20-1	TRBJ2-7	-	-	CSARETWNDYEQYF	TGCAGTGCTAGAGAGACTTGGAATGACTACGAGCAGTACTTC
TRBV10-3	TRBJ1-4	few	-	CAISEGAREKLFF	TGTGCCATCAGTGAGGGGGCGAGAGAAAAACTGTTTTTT
TRBV20-1	TRBJ1-2	-	TRBD1	CSAAGGAYGYTF	TGCAGTGCTGCAGGGGGAGCCTATGGCTACACCTTC
TRBV19	TRBJ2-5	-	TRBD2	CASSSGLSRLKETQYF	TGTGCCAGTAGTTCGGGACTATCCCGCCTCAAAGAGACCCAGTACTTC
TRBV24-1	TRBJ2-3	few	-	CATSDPRIAESTDTQYF	TGTGCCACCAGTGATCCTCGGATAGCGGAGAGCACAGATACGCAGTATTTT
TRBV28	TRBJ2-7	-	-	CASRNDPTYEQYF	TGTGCCAGCAGAAACGACCCCACCTACGAGCAGTACTTC
TRBV10-3	TRBJ2-2	-	-	CAISLGGGNTGELFF	TGTGCCATCAGTCTAGGCGGCGGGAACACCGGGGAGCTGTTTTTT
TRBV29-1	TRBJ2-7	-	-	CSVGRDTTYEQYF	TGCAGCGTAGGTCGGGACACCACCTACGAGCAGTACTTC
TRBV7-8	TRBJ2-2	few	-	CASSLILGTINTGELFF	TGTGCCAGCAGCTTAATATTAGGCACTATAAACACCGGGGAGCTGTTTTTT
TRBV27	TRBJ2-2	-	-	CASSFLSGELFF	TGTGCCAGCAGTTTCTTGAGCGGGGAGCTGTTTTTT
TRBV6-6	TRBJ2-5	-	-	CASKGLQETQYF	TGTGCCAGTAAGGGGCTCCAAGAGACCCAGTACTTC